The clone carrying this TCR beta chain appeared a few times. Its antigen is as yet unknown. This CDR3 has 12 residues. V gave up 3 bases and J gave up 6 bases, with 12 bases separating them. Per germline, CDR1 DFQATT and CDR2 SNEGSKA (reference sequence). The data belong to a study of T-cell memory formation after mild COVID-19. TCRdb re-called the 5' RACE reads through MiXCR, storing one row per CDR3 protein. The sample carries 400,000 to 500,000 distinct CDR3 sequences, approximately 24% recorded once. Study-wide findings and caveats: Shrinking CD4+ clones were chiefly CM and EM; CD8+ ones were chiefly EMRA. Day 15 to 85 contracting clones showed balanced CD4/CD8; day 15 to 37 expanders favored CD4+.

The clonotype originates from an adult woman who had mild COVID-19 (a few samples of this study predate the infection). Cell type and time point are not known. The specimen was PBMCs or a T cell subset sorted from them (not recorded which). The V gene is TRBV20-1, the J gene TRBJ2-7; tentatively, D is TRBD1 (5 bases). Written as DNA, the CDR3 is TGCAGTGCTAGGCCAGGGTCGGTCGAGCAGTACTTC. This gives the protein CSARPGSVEQYF.